This T cell receptor (beta chain) was sequenced for a study of neoadjuvant nivolumab and ipilimumab in lung cancer. Overall study: The combination arm added day-1 ipilimumab 1 mg/kg to nivolumab 3 mg/kg on days 1, 15, 29. Study results and limitations: TCR clonality did not significantly correlate with pathologic tumor regression.

About this clone itself: Its antigen is still unknown.

The CDR3 is made up of 16 amino acids. Germline V gives CDR1 MNHEY, CDR2 SMNVEV (reference sequence). Losses at the gene ends were 4 bases for V and 6 bases for J; bases not matched to a gene: 13. Measured with immunoSEQ multiplex PCR; TCRdb has only the in-frame clones, and not every one. The table lists some 38,000 clones, about 88% of them singletons. This sequence was found in an adult with non-small cell lung cancer. The rearrangement uses TRBV27 and TRBJ2-3; 7 bases map to TRBD2. The specimen comprised peripheral blood, sampled before neoadjuvant nivolumab, alone or with ipilimumab. In DNA form, the CDR3 reads TGTGCCAGCAGTTATCTGGCGGGAGAGTTTTTGGATACGCAGTATTTT. Protein product: CASSYLAGEFLDTQYF.